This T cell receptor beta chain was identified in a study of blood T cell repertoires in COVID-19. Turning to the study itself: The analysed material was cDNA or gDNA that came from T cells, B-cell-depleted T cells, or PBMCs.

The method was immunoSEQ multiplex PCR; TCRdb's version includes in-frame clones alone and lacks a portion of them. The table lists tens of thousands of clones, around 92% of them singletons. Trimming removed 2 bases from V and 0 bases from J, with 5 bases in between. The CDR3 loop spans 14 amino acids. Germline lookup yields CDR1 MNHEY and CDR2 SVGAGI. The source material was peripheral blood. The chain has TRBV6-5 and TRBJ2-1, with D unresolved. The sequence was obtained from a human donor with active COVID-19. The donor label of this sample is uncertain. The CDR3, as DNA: TGTGCCAGCAGTTACGACTCCTCCTACAATGAGCAGTTCTTC. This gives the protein CASSYDSSYNEQFF.